Listed below are T cell receptor beta chains from one sample, sequenced in a study of blood T cell repertoires in COVID-19. Repertoires were generated with immunoSEQ multiplex PCR, while TCRdb's copy carries only in-frame clones and drops some. The sample carries under 200,000 clones, around 84% recorded once. The sequenced sample was peripheral blood. The receptors come from a middle-aged man with active or convalescent COVID-19. CDR3s include the opening cysteine and the closing phenylalanine or tryptophan. D genes are given only for firm matches. Clone size is not always given. Where it is, it says once, few, many or a class for expanded clones.

TRBV15,TRBJ1-4,.,.,CATSRDGGRREKLFF,TGTGCCACCAGCAGAGATGGCGGCAGAAGGGAAAAACTGTTTTTT
TRBV28,TRBJ1-2,.,TRBD1,CASSSPNRGQVYTF,TGTGCCAGCAGTTCCCCAAACAGGGGGCAAGTCTACACCTTC
TRBV7-2,TRBJ1-1,few,TRBD1,CASTSEQGATEAFF,TGTGCCAGCACCTCGGAGCAGGGGGCGACTGAAGCTTTCTTT
TRBV3-1/TRBV3-2,TRBJ2-5,.,TRBD2,CASSSRLAGNQETQYF,TGTGCCAGCAGCTCCCGACTAGCGGGGAACCAAGAGACCCAGTACTTC
TRBV5-6,TRBJ1-5,.,TRBD1,CASSLQGFDNQPQHF,TGTGCCAGCAGCCTACAGGGGTTTGACAATCAGCCCCAGCATTTT
TRBV7-9,TRBJ2-7,.,TRBD2,CASILWDAGTRREQYF,TGTGCCAGCATCCTTTGGGATGCCGGGACTAGGCGGGAGCAGTACTTC
TRBV5-6,TRBJ2-3,.,TRBD2,CASTSGSGGGPTDTQYF,TGTGCCAGCACCTCGGGGTCGGGCGGGGGGCCCACAGATACGCAGTATTTT
TRBV7-9,TRBJ2-3,.,.,CASTTRGSSTDTQYF,TGTGCCAGCACCACACGAGGCAGTAGCACAGATACGCAGTATTTT
TRBV28,TRBJ2-7,.,TRBD2,CASRDSGRAGEQYF,TGTGCCAGCAGGGATAGCGGGAGGGCCGGCGAGCAGTACTTC
TRBV3-1/TRBV3-2,TRBJ1-5,.,.,CASSQDLLQPQHF,TGTGCCAGCAGCCAAGATCTCCTTCAGCCCCAGCATTTT
TRBV4-1,TRBJ1-1,.,.,CASSQGLGRLAFF,TGCGCCAGCAGCCAAGGCCTTGGCAGGTTGGCTTTCTTT
TRBV5-1,TRBJ2-1,once,TRBD1,CASSFGQGRHEQFF,TGCGCCAGCAGCTTCGGACAGGGGAGGCATGAGCAGTTCTTC
TRBV4-3,TRBJ2-7,.,TRBD1,CASSPRDRGMYEQYF,TGCGCCAGCAGCCCCCGGGACAGGGGAATGTACGAGCAGTACTTC
TRBV7-6,TRBJ2-1,.,TRBD1,CASSPTGGTYNEQFF,TGTGCCAGCAGCCCGACAGGGGGGACCTACAATGAGCAGTTCTTC
TRBV6-4,TRBJ1-1,.,.,CASSDGGEAFF,TGTGCCAGCAGTGACGGCGGTGAAGCTTTCTTT
TRBV7-2,TRBJ1-2,.,.,CASSQTAGEVGYTF,TGTGCCAGCAGCCAAACAGCGGGGGAGGTTGGCTACACCTTC
TRBV12-5,TRBJ2-1,.,TRBD1,CASGLGTGPSEQFF,TGTGCTAGTGGTTTGGGGACAGGCCCCAGCGAGCAGTTCTTC
TRBV7-9,TRBJ1-5,.,.,CASSLVEGLFPSNQPQHF,TGTGCCAGCAGCTTAGTGGAGGGGCTATTCCCTAGCAATCAGCCCCAGCATTTT
TRBV7-9,TRBJ1-1,.,.,CASSLKSTLRSGMNTEAFF,TGTGCCAGCAGCCTAAAATCGACATTAAGGTCGGGAATGAACACTGAAGCTTTCTTT
TRBV18,TRBJ1-6,.,.,CASSLQGSPLHF,TGTGCCAGCTCATTACAGGGTTCACCCCTCCACTTT
TRBV4-1,TRBJ2-7,.,TRBD2,CASSQVLGTSGYEQYF,TGCGCCAGCAGCCAAGTGCTCGGGACTAGCGGATACGAGCAGTACTTC
TRBV19,TRBJ2-2,.,.,CASSPLGTGELFF,TGTGCCAGTAGTCCTCTCGGGACCGGGGAGCTGTTTTTT
TRBV6-5,TRBJ2-7,.,.,CASSYGGTYEQYF,TGTGCCAGCAGTTACGGCGGCACCTACGAGCAGTACTTC
TRBV12-3/TRBV12-4,TRBJ2-3,.,.,CASSLSSADTQYF,TGTGCCAGCAGTTTGTCAAGCGCAGATACGCAGTATTTT
TRBV27,TRBJ1-2,once,.,CASKTGGGYGYTF,TGTGCCAGCAAAACGGGGGGGGGCTATGGCTACACCTTC
TRBV7-9,TRBJ1-4,.,TRBD1,CASSYERGQVEKLFF,TGTGCCAGCAGCTACGAAAGGGGGCAGGTTGAAAAACTGTTTTTT
TRBV4-2,TRBJ1-3,.,TRBD1,CASSQKTGENTIYF,TGTGCCAGCAGCCAAAAGACAGGGGAAAACACCATATATTTT
TRBV2,TRBJ2-7,.,.,CASSYRVTLLYEQYF,TGTGCCAGCAGTTACAGGGTCACCCTTCTTTACGAGCAGTACTTC
TRBV2,TRBJ1-5,.,TRBD1,CASRMGQGDQPQHF,TGTGCCAGCAGGATGGGGCAGGGGGATCAGCCCCAGCATTTT
TRBV21-1,TRBJ1-5,.,.,CASSPLPPGQVHRPQHF,TGTGCCAGCAGCCCCCTGCCGCCGGGACAGGTTCATAGGCCCCAGCATTTT